These 20 T cell receptor beta chains came from one sample sequenced in a study of vaccination effects on CD4 cells after COVID-19. Sequencing was preceded by expansion of antigen-specific CD4+ T cells with viral peptide pools in the ViraFEST assay. After around ten days in culture, the CD4+ T cells were isolated. Participants received two doses of either the BNT162b2 or mRNA-1273 vaccine. The antigens for these receptors are not known. Libraries were prepared by immunoSEQ multiplex PCR; TCRdb keeps only in-frame clonotypes and omits some of them. The table lists roughly 41,000 clones, over 60% of them singletons. The material was CD4+ T cells from PBMCs cultured with HCoV-OC43 spike peptides, obtained after COVID-19 vaccination. Regarding subset: HCoV-OC43 spike overlapping peptide pool stimulation. Receptor source: a human donor who received a COVID-19 vaccine.

V and J are TRBV7-2 and TRBJ2-7; TRBD1 agrees at 7 bases. This CDR3 spans 15 amino acids. Per germline, CDR1 SGHTA and CDR2 FQGNSA. Losses at the gene ends were 3 bases for V and 7 bases for J; bases not matched to a gene: 12. CDR3 amino acids: CASSLVGQPNLEQYF. The CDR3 DNA is TGTGCCAGCAGCTTGGTGGGACAGCCCAATTTAGAGCAGTACTTC. The full variable domain, completed using reference TRBV7-2 and TRBJ2-7, is GAGVSQSPSNKVTEKGKDVELRCDPISGHTALYWYRQSLGQGLEFLIYFQGNSAPDKSGLPSDRFSAERTGGSVSTLTIQRTQQEDSAVYLCASSLVGQPNLEQYFGPGTRLTVT.

The chain couples TRBV2 to TRBJ1-2; TRBD1 matches at 9 bases. CDR1 is SNHLY and CDR2 is FYNNEI in the germline V gene. V was clipped by 2 bases and J by 8 bases; unmatched bases: 9. The CDR3 sequence is 15 residues long. CDR3 sequence (DNA): TGTGCCAGCAGTGAACAGGGACAGGGCGATAGAGGCTACACCTTC. It translates to CASSEQGQGDRGYTF.

The rearrangement links TRBV18 to TRBJ2-4, with D possibly matching TRBD1 (6 bases). The CDR3 contains 13 residues. V was pared by 3 bases and J by 7 bases, with 10 bases between. In germline, CDR1 is KGHSH, CDR2 LQKENI. The CDR3 loop reads CASSPTGSNIQYF. For the CDR3, the DNA is TGTGCCAGCTCACCTACAGGGTCTAACATTCAGTACTTC.

This chain links TRBV5-4 with TRBJ1-6; TRBD1 might be the D (5 bases). Germline V gives CDR1 SGHNT, CDR2 YYREEE (reference sequence). The length of the CDR3 is 16 residues. V shed 0 bases and J shed 7 bases, with 14 bases lying between them. CDR3 nucleotide sequence: TGTGCCAGCAGCTTGGGTAGGGGCTTCAACAATTCACCCCTCCACTTT. Translation: CASSLGRGFNNSPLHF.

The chain combines TRBV5-1 with TRBJ1-5; D is unresolved. Germline V lookup: CDR1 SGHRS, CDR2 YFSETQ. This CDR3 is 15 amino acids long. Deletions cut 2 bases from V and 4 bases from J, with 13 bases between. CDR3 DNA: TGCGCCAGCAGCTTACTACCGGGCCTTAATCAGCCCCAGCATTTT. Residues: CASSLLPGLNQPQHF.

V is TRBV19 and J is TRBJ2-6, with a weak D call TRBD1 (5 bases). Germline assignment: CDR1 LNHDA and CDR2 SQIVND (reference sequence). This CDR3 has 16 amino acids. Trimming took off 1 base at V and 0 bases at J, with 7 bases between the two ends. The CDR3: CASSIAGLSGANVLTF. In DNA, the CDR3 is TGTGCCAGTAGTATAGCAGGGCTCTCTGGGGCCAACGTCCTGACTTTC.

V is TRBV11-3 and J is TRBJ2-7; 7 positions match TRBD2. V dropped 5 bases and J dropped 2; count of bases not matched to a gene: 3. The CDR3 totals 13 residues. Germline CDR1 is SGHNT and CDR2 is YENEEA. The CDR3 spells CASSLGGTYEQYF. CDR3 DNA sequence: TGTGCCAGCAGCCTCGGGGGGACCTACGAGCAGTACTTC.

CDR3: CASRRQGAGGNTIYF. The CDR3 DNA sequence: TGTGCCAGCAGGAGACAGGGGGCGGGTGGAAACACCATATATTTT. This chain joins TRBV5-4 and TRBJ1-3; TRBD1 matches at 10 bases. V was pared by 5 bases and J by 3 bases, with 5 bases of the junction left unmatched. The germline V gene has CDR1 SGHNT and CDR2 YYREEE (reference sequence). There are 15 residues in the CDR3.

The sample holds a few counts of this clone. The V gene is TRBV2, the J gene TRBJ2-6; TRBD1 aligns across 9 bases. CDR1 SNHLY and CDR2 FYNNEI come from the germline V gene. J was trimmed by 2 bases and V by 7 bases; bases with no gene match: 0. The CDR3 has 14 residues. The CDR3 loop reads CASNRGPGANVLTF. The DNA for the CDR3 is TGTGCCAGCAACAGGGGGCCTGGGGCCAACGTCCTGACTTTC. Filled out from reference TRBV2 and TRBJ2-6, the complete variable domain reads EPEVTQTPSHQVTQMGQEVILRCVPISNHLYFYWYRQILGQKVEFLVSFYNNEISEKSEIFDDQFSVERPDGSNFTLKIRSTKLEDSAMYFCASNRGPGANVLTFGAGSRLTVL.

The chain couples TRBV3-1 (or the pseudogene TRBV3-2) to TRBJ2-5; D is ambiguous. Between the trimmed V and J ends, which lost 1 base and 0 bases, there was a span of 12 bases. Germline CDR1 reads LGHDT; CDR2 reads YNNKEL (reference sequence). The CDR3 length is 16 residues. CDR3 residues: CASSQGRAPHQETQYF. The CDR3, as DNA: TGTGCCAGCAGCCAAGGACGGGCGCCCCACCAAGAGACCCAGTACTTC.

V gene TRBV7-2 combines with J gene TRBJ1-5; D is ambiguous. Trimming pared 5 bases from V and 0 bases from J, leaving 5 bases between. The CDR3 length is 13 residues. CDR1 is SGHTA and CDR2 is FQGNSA in the germline V gene. CDR3 region: CASSRYSNQPQHF. CDR3 bases: TGTGCCAGCAGCCGATATAGCAATCAGCCCCAGCATTTT.

The chain links TRBV11-2 to TRBJ2-1; D unresolved. The CDR3 covers 16 residues. Germline loops: CDR1 SGHAT, CDR2 FQNNGV. V was pared by 1 base and J by 2 bases, with 12 bases between. CDR3 bases: TGTGCCAGCAGCTTAGGGAGTAGGATGGCCTACAATGAGCAGTTCTTC. Residues: CASSLGSRMAYNEQFF.

This clone was observed a handful of times. The chain links TRBV7-9 to TRBJ2-7, with D possibly TRBD1 on 6 matching bases. The V and J ends lost 5 bases and 1 base respectively, with 12 bases between them. Per germline, CDR1 SEHNR and CDR2 FQNEAQ (reference sequence). The CDR3 loop spans 14 amino acids. The CDR3 loop reads CASSPQGTSYEQYF. The CDR3 region has the DNA TGTGCCAGCAGCCCACAGGGAACATCCTACGAGCAGTACTTC.

This clone has only one observation. This chain joins TRBV9 and TRBJ2-7, with 11 bases matching TRBD2. Per the germline V gene, CDR1 is SGDLS and CDR2 is YYNGEE. V was pared by 4 bases and J by 3 bases, with 12 bases of the junction left unmatched. The CDR3 extends over 17 amino acids. This CDR3 is CASSPSSSGGRFYEQYF. The CDR3, as DNA: TGTGCCAGCAGCCCGTCGTCTAGCGGGGGGCGTTTCTACGAGCAGTACTTC.

This clone was seen once. The chain combines TRBV6-5 with TRBJ1-1, with no clear D. Germline CDR1 and CDR2: MNHEY and SVGAGI. This CDR3 is 13 amino acids long. V dropped 0 bases and J dropped 5 bases, with 7 bases sitting between them. The CDR3: CASSYSGLTEAFF. The CDR3 nucleotides read TGTGCCAGCAGTTACTCGGGGTTGACTGAAGCTTTCTTT.

The rearrangement joins TRBV6-1 to TRBJ1-3, with D perhaps TRBD1 (5 bases). Germline V gene lookup returns CDR1 MNHNS and CDR2 SASEGT. The CDR3 consists of 15 residues. The germline V and J ends were trimmed by 3 bases and 1 base, with 10 bases remaining between them. CDR3 DNA sequence: TGTGCCAGCAGTGAGCTCGGGGCTTCTGGAAACACCATATATTTT. Protein: CASSELGASGNTIYF.

The chain carries TRBV12-3 or TRBV12-4 and TRBJ1-5, with D possibly matching TRBD1 (6 bases). The CDR3 sequence is 13 residues long. Trimming removed 6 bases at V and 8 bases at J, with 14 bases between. CDR3 in amino acids: CASRKQGEEPQHF. The CDR3 DNA reads TGTGCCAGCAGGAAACAGGGTGAGGAGCCCCAGCATTTT.

The CDR3 DNA follows: TGTGCCAGCAGCTGGCAGACAGGGCTAATGAACACTGAAGCTTTCTTT. Translated, it gives CASSWQTGLMNTEAFF. V usage is TRBV5-4 and J usage is TRBJ1-1; TRBD1 agrees at 7 bases. Germline V gene data show CDR1 as SGHNT and CDR2 as YYREEE (reference sequence). V trimming: 3 bases; J trimming: 0 bases; junction bases outside the gene matches: 8. The CDR3 is 16 residues long.

This clone came up a few times. The rearrangement uses TRBV12-3 or TRBV12-4 and TRBJ2-1; D is unclear. The CDR3 consists of 11 residues. V lost 1 base and J lost 12, with 7 bases in between. The CDR3 reads CASSLVGLQFF. The CDR3 nucleotides are TGTGCCAGCAGTTTAGTGGGCCTGCAGTTCTTC.

This clone was seen only once. This chain links TRBV24-1 with TRBJ1-1; no clear D. The CDR3 sequence is 11 residues long. Germline CDR1 KGHDR, CDR2 SFDVKD. Trimming took 4 bases from V and 8 from J, leaving 7 bases between them. CDR3: CATSELGEAFF. The CDR3, as DNA: TGTGCCACCAGTGAGTTGGGAGAAGCTTTCTTT.